The source of this T cell receptor (beta chain) is a study of shared clonotypes between healthy human individuals. This CDR3 has 13 amino acids. Per germline, CDR1 GTSNPN and CDR2 SVGIG (reference sequence). Comments on this clone: Its antigen is undetermined. The junction differs from germline at one of its ends, possibly a read error.

The table came from immunoSEQ multiplex PCR; TCRdb's copy has only in-frame clones and leaves some out. The sample carries 2 million to 3 million clones, roughly nine tenths recorded once. Study results and caveats: Clonotypes shared by all four sorted-subset donors had higher generation probabilities than non-shared clonotypes. Rarefaction demonstrated incomplete sorted-subset sequencing despite large depth.

Input material: naive CD4+ T cells sorted from blood. Stated subset: CD45RA+ positively selected. This TCR came from a man aged 18 to 30 in good health. The V call is TRBV30, the J call TRBJ2-7; TRBD1 agrees at 9 bases. CDR3 sequence (DNA): TGTGCCTGGAGTGCTGACTTGTGGGACAGGGTGGGTTTC. Its protein product is CAWSADLWDRVGF. Drawing the rest from reference TRBV30 and TRBJ2-7, the complete variable domain is SQTIHQWPATLVQPVGSPLSLECTVEGTSNPNLYWYRQAAGRGLQLLFYSVGIGQISSEVPQNLSASRPQDRQFILSSKKLLLSDSGFYLCAWSADLWDRVGFGPGTRLTVT.